This record covers a single TCR beta chain. The data are from a study of TIL therapy for anti-PD-1-resistant metastatic lung cancer. Regarding time point: pre-treatment sample, taken before nivolumab and TIL therapy. The CDR3 consists of 14 residues. V was shortened by 4 bases and J by 3 bases, with 13 bases between the two germline ends. Germline loops: CDR1 SGHRS, CDR2 YFSETQ. The libraries were made with immunoSEQ v3. Generated by immunoSEQ multiplex PCR, the TCRdb table keeps only in-frame clones and is missing some. Of tens of thousands of clones listed, roughly 69% are singletons. The chain combines TRBV5-1 with TRBJ1-1; D is possibly TRBD1 (5 bases). This receptor was obtained from a person between 30 and 80 years old with non-small cell lung cancer. The sample in question was blood, obtained at baseline. The DNA for the CDR3 is TGCGCCAGCAGCCGTCAGGGCGAGGACACTGAAGCTTTCTTT. Translating it yields CASSRQGEDTEAFF.